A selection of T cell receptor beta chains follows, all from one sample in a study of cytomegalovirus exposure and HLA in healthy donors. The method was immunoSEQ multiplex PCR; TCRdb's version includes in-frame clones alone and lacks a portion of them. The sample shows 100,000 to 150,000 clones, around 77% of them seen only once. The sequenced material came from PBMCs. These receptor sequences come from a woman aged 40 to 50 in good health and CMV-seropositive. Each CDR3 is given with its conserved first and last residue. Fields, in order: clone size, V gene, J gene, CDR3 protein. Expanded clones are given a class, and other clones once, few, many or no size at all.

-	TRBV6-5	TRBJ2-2	CASSGLVTGELFF
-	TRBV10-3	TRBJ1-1	CAISESDRASEAFF
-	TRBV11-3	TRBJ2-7	CASSVSGQNGYEQYF
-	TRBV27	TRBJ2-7	CASSLSLAGSYEQYF
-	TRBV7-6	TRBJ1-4	CASSLGVDGRGNEKLFF
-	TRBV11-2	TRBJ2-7	CASSASGNRYEQYF
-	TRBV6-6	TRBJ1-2	CASSYVQGGYTF
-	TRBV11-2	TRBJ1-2	CASSLATGLGYGYTF
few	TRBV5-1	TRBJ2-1	CASSLESGCRGEQFF
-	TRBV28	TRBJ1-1	CASSEAENTEAFF
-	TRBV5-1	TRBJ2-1	CASSGGLAVYNEQFF
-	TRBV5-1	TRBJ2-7	CASSLALTSGYSYEQYF
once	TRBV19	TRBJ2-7	CASSVHPRGEQYF
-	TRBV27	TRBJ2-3	CVVLSGDTQYF
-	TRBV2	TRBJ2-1	CASRVPGLAGWGSYNEQFF
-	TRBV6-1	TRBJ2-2	CASSDFAGLNTGELFF
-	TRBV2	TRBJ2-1	CASSESLNEQFF
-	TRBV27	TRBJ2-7	CASRRGGSSYEQYF
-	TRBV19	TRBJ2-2	CASSTLLGQGRTGELFF
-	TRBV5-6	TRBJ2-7	CASSFNAPSSYEQYF
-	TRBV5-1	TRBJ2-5	CASSLAVAGRGQETQYF
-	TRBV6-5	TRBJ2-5	CASSYDRPGGPQYF
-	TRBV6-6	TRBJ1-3	CASSTEQGGSGNTIYF
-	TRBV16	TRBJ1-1	CASSPALNTEAFF